This TCR beta chain is drawn from a study of PD-1 blockade in classical Hodgkin lymphoma. The time point was: newly diagnosed, previously untreated cHL patient sample. Magnetic negative selection was used to purify CD4+ T cells from PBMCs that had been thawed. A comparison was provided by newly diagnosed, untreated classical Hodgkin lymphoma PBMCs. Clones were read by immunoSEQ multiplex PCR, and TCRdb kept only the in-frame ones, dropping some. This table has more than 15,000 clones, 86% appearing once. The CDR3 covers 16 residues. Trimming removed 3 bases from V and 6 bases from J; junction bases left unmatched: 5. The germline V gene has CDR1 LNHDA and CDR2 SQIVND (reference sequence).

Material: CD4+ T cells from blood. The sequence was obtained from a human donor with classical Hodgkin lymphoma. This chain uses TRBV19 with TRBJ2-1; 13 bases fit TRBD2. CDR3: CASSIVRTSGGNEQFF. DNA of the CDR3: TGTGCCAGTAGTATTGTGAGGACTAGCGGGGGCAATGAGCAGTTCTTC.